What follows describes a single T cell receptor (beta chain). The entry originates in a study of shared clonotypes between healthy human individuals. Sequencing was performed with immunoSEQ multiplex PCR; in TCRdb, only in-frame clones are kept and a portion is missing. The sample yields roughly 380,000 clones, 90% to 98% seen once. This clonotype was sampled from a man aged 30-40 years in good health. The material sequenced was memory CD8+ T cells sorted from blood. The subset here: CD45RO+ cells pooled with CCR7-negative TemRA cells.

The CDR3 is CANQPPGQTYEQYF. CDR3 coding DNA: TGTGCCAACCAGCCTCCGGGACAGACCTACGAGCAGTACTTC. The chain employs TRBV25-1 and TRBJ2-7, with 7 bases fitting TRBD1. The CDR3 has 14 amino acids. Germline assignment: CDR1 MGHDK and CDR2 SYGVNS. With 10 bases clipped from V and 2 bases from J, the junction kept 11 bases outside the gene matches.